This T cell receptor (beta chain) was identified during a study of cytomegalovirus exposure and HLA in healthy donors (dated by TCRdb to the late 2010s). Background on the whole study: According to an earlier analysis of several hundred of the donors, roughly 180 million T cells yielded 90 million to 140 million unique TCR beta sequences and around 300 Gb of sequence data. An early release covering just under 650 HLA-typed donors comprised roughly 300 gigabases of sequencing data and 65 million to 100 million unique TCR sequences. Of the approximately 400 genotyped donors, 81% were placed in the genetic ancestry cluster associated with self-reported Caucasian donors. The aim of the study was to test whether cataloging public T cell receptors could identify signatures of past pathogen exposure. The study profiled the T cell repertoires of fewer than 850 subjects by immunosequencing and related them to cytomegalovirus serostatus. A separate validation cohort of over a hundred different subjects was used in addition to the roughly 700-subject first cohort. High-throughput TCR immunosequencing, statistical association of individual TCRs with disease status, and machine learning were combined to predict cytomegalovirus infection status. A later analysis re-analyzed previously published TCR beta repertoires from 666 donors and added high-resolution HLA genotyping to study TCR occurrence patterns. The later analysis used no new phenotypic data to find candidate immune exposures, relying instead on TCR beta sequences and their occurrence across donors. In an earlier analysis of over 550 of the donors, high-throughput TCR beta sequencing was used to judge whether each TCR beta V gene segment behaved as functional or pseudogenic. Donor age, sex, ethnicity and CMV serostatus were compiled together with the repertoire data. Genome-wide SNP genotypes for about 65% of the roughly 670 donors were used in a later genetic analysis, which treated that subset as a discovery cohort. All discovery cohort repertoires had been generated on a single sequencing platform. Class I and class II HLA loci were covered by the typing at four-digit resolution. Typing coverage varied by locus: about 629-640 donors for A, B, C, DRB1 and DQB1; roughly 500 for DQA1; more than 600 for DPA1; approximately 470 for DPB1. About 5 DR-DQ haplotypes were handled as single units for association and clustering, since linkage in the cohort was strong. Among approximately 370 genotyped donors of the cohort, an average of around 220,000 unique TCR beta nucleotide sequences was sequenced per donor, of which roughly 17% were non-productive.

A note on this clone: Its antigen is unknown. Qualities for individual bases were not recorded, and no much larger clone is one base off.

What the authors observed across the whole study: According to a later analysis, most CMV-associated TCR beta chains appeared to be HLA-restricted, and the HLA associations seemed to be driven largely by CMV exposure. When HLA alleles, especially DR and DQ, strongly co-occurred, attributing TCR associations to individual alleles was difficult. Because counts were too low, fewer than 20 rarely observed V segments, including chromosome 9 orphons, were excluded from the earlier analysis of fewer than 650 of the donors. A few of the identified cytomegalovirus-associated TCR beta chains were confirmed in vitro to be specific for cytomegalovirus antigens. Across donors, most TCR sequences were observed very rarely, whereas some public TCRs were present in many individuals. It was suggested by the authors that the approach could potentially be generalized to other disease states and immunological phenotypes. The study listed 150 to 200 TCR beta chains as associated with cytomegalovirus. A further reported finding was that TCR beta sequences accurately predicted the HLA-A and HLA-B alleles for most subjects in the first cohort. A cluster of highly shared sequence variants was judged likely to be a technical artifact of the sequencing pipeline. Only TCR beta chains were sequenced in this cohort, and the absence of alpha or paired-chain data limited detectable features. The only immune exposure information available for the cohort was CMV serostatus. A later analysis associated around 16,000 TCR beta sequences with specific HLA alleles at a false discovery rate of 0.05. Compared with equally common non-associated chains, HLA-associated TCR beta chains in a later analysis were more clonally expanded and had lower generation probabilities. Some IMGT-functional V segments, including TRBV6-2 and TRBV6-3, could not be told apart with the 87-base-pair reads, so those segments were excluded. Linkage disequilibrium might explain the correlated functional status among segregating V segments, but an unknown experimental factor could not be ruled out. A later genetic analysis associated a missense DCLRE1C variant with V-gene and J-gene trimming of TCR beta chains, and an independent cohort replicated the association. Compared with the approximately 670-donor mean, donors in an Asian-associated ancestry cluster had fewer N-insertions in productive TCRs, according to a later genetic analysis. Roughly uniform sequencing depth across donors was assumed in presence/absence analyses, although this assumption may not hold. In an earlier analysis of 500 to 650 of the donors, most TCR beta V segments appeared in productive rearrangements about 87% or about 30% of the time, broadly matching IMGT annotations. Because HLA typing was unavailable for some donors at each locus, only the typed subset was used in association tests. In a later analysis, several top co-occurrence clusters were reported to appear linked to parvovirus B19, influenza, CMV and Epstein-Barr virus. According to a later analysis, TCR association rates differed among HLA loci, with DRB1 alleles showing the most associated TCRs and HLA-C alleles showing the fewest. In both the original and validation cohorts, the classifier was reported to diagnose cytomegalovirus status with high specificity and sensitivity.

Germline trimming: 3 bases from V, 4 bases from J; junction bases outside gene matches: 7. CDR1 and CDR2, looked up from the germline V gene, are KGHSH and LQKENI. Counted from cysteine to phenylalanine, this CDR3 has 16 amino acids. Only the CDR3 region is kept as DNA, spanning 48 bases read in frame from base 1. The library relied on the immunoSEQ multiplex PCR assay. A mixture of 60 forward primers for TCR Vbeta segments and 13 reverse primers for TCR Jbeta segments was used in the multiplex PCR. The CDR3 region of rearranged TCR beta genes was amplified from genomic DNA with a multiplex PCR assay. Amplified TCR beta libraries were sequenced as 87-base-pair reads on the Illumina HiSeq System. In the source study's methods: A later analysis counted about 80 million unique TCR beta chains across the 700 or so repertoires, and roughly 11 million of these chains were shared by at least two donors. To remove PCR and sequencing errors, raw reads were error-corrected and collapsed into unique sequences using a nearest-neighbor algorithm that merged closely related sequences. Alignment of CDR3 sequences to IMGT reference sequences was used to assign V, D and J gene segments. Each retained sequence needed at least a six-nucleotide match to both a V gene segment and a J gene segment. Rearrangements were called productive when the CDR3 lacked stop codons and stayed in frame with V and J; all others were non-productive. CDR3 was defined according to IMGT convention as the region running from the second conserved V-encoded cysteine to the conserved J-encoded phenylalanine. The earlier analysis of approximately 500 of the donors excluded sequences that lacked an unambiguous match to a single V gene segment. In an earlier analysis of 450 to 750 of the donors, a V segment was called functional when productive rearrangements were above 56.7%, and segregating when the standard deviation between donors exceeded 5%. A statistical classification framework was built for diagnosing cytomegalovirus status from the catalog of TCR beta chain sequences. A later analysis assigned V and J genes by comparing TCR nucleotide sequences with IMGT/GENE-DB human TR gene sequences. In a later analysis, CDR3 sequences and most-parsimonious VDJ recombination scenarios were assigned using the TCRdist pipeline. In a later analysis, each TCR beta chain was defined by its CDR3 amino acid sequence together with its V-gene family, and reads without a unique V-gene family were excluded. In a later analysis, around 600 highly shared, low-generation-probability nucleotide sequences were removed to address suspected cross-contamination and a sequencing artifact. In a later analysis, a clonal expansion index was calculated for each public chain from normalized within-repertoire ranks of inferred template counts. A later analysis computed generation probabilities with a VDJ recombination model fitted to out-of-frame rearrangements, and checked the results against IGoR. In a later analysis, hypergeometric tests were used to score TCR-TCR, TCR-HLA and TCR-CMV co-occurrence, with a repertoire-size bias correction applied to TCR pairs. To estimate false discovery rates, a later analysis permuted the HLA or CMV assignments 20 times. A later analysis grouped co-occurring TCRs with DBSCAN, adding TCRdist sequence similarity when clustering within HLA-allele-positive subsets. Co-occurrence clustering excluded repertoires with fewer than 30,000 or more than 120,000 public chains, plus five with anomalous nucleotide sharing. The source is immuneACCESS, and TCRdb retained only in-frame sequences with V and J called. Part of the clones is not carried over; for the studies checked, unresolved V genes explain less than half of this, and the remainder is unexplained. From that table come the V and J calls and clone size; the DNA was used to work out D and trimming. This sample comprises about 190,000 clones, around 75% of them detected only once. Together, the top ten hold around 1.5% of the sample.

The cohort comprised several hundred healthy bone marrow donors. All cohort members were sampled while nominally healthy, although unrecorded immune exposures were likely present. The donor tested CMV seronegative and was one of the 352 seronegative cohort members. Each donor provided a peripheral blood sample, and peripheral blood mononuclear cells were used for TCR beta sequencing. Genomic DNA was extracted from the blood cell samples with the Qiagen DNeasy Blood Extraction Kit. Here the chain combines TRBV18 and TRBJ1-5; a stretch of 9 junction bases matches TRBD1. Sequencing input: PBMCs. The receptor was derived from a woman aged 45-60 years in good health and CMV-seronegative. The DNA sequence is as follows: TGTGCCAGCTCACCCGAGACAGGGGGAAGGAATCAGCCCCAGCATTTT. Protein translation: CASSPETGGRNQPQHF.